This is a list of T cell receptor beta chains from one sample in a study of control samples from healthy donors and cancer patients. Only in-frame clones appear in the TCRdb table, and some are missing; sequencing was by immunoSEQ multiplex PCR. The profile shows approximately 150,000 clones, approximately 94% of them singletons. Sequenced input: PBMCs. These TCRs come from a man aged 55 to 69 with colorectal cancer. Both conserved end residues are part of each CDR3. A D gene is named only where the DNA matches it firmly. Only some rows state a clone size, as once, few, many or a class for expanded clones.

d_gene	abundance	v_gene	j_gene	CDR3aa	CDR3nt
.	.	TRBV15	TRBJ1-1	CATSRNRDLSTEAFF	TGTGCCACCAGCAGAAACAGGGACCTGAGCACTGAAGCTTTCTTT
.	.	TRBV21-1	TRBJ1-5	CASSLQDRGLCNQPQHF	TGTGCCAGCAGCCTACAGGACAGGGGGCTTTGCAATCAGCCCCAGCATTTT
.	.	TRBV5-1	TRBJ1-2	CASSPQQTTYGYTF	TGCGCCAGCAGCCCCCAACAGACCACCTATGGCTACACCTTC
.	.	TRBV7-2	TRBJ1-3	CASRLDRGPPGNTIYF	TGTGCCAGCAGACTAGATAGGGGACCTCCTGGAAACACCATATATTTT
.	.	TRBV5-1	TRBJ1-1	CASSLSGGPGAFF	TGCGCCAGCAGCTTGTCGGGGGGACCGGGAGCTTTCTTT
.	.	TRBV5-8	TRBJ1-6	CASSWVPHSSYNSPLHF	TGTGCCAGCAGCTGGGTGCCACACAGCTCCTATAATTCACCCCTCCACTTT
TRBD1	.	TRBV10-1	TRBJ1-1	CASSATGGTEAFF	TGCGCCAGCAGCGCGACAGGGGGCACTGAAGCTTTCTTT
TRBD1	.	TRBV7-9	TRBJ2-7	CASRTQGAEDEQYF	TGTGCCAGCCGAACTCAGGGGGCGGAAGACGAGCAGTACTTC
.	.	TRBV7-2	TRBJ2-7	CASSLGPMGFYEQYF	TGTGCCAGCAGCCTCGGTCCGATGGGTTTCTACGAGCAGTACTTC
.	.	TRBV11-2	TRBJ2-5	CASSLGGRETQYF	TGTGCCAGCAGCTTAGGGGGGCGGGAGACCCAGTACTTC
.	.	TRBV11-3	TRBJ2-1	CASSSMGHFYNEQFF	TGTGCCAGCAGCTCCATGGGACACTTCTACAATGAGCAGTTCTTC
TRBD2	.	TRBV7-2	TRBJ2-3	CASSLLTSGTDTQYF	TGTGCCAGCAGCTTACTAACTAGCGGTACAGATACGCAGTATTTT
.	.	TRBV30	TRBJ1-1	CAWSLDSPEAFF	TGTGCCTGGAGTCTGGACAGCCCTGAAGCTTTCTTT
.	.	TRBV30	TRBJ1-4	CAWSGFRDGKLFF	TGTGCCTGGAGTGGGTTCCGAGACGGAAAACTGTTTTTT
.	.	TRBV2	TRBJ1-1	CASSERWGTEAFF	TGTGCCAGCAGTGAAAGGTGGGGCACTGAAGCTTTCTTT
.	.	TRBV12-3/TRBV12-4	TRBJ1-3	CASSGANTIYF	TGTGCCAGTTCTGGTGCTAACACCATATATTTT
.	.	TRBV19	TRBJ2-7	CASSIATDSHYSYEQYF	TGTGCCAGTAGTATCGCCACTGACAGTCATTACTCCTACGAGCAGTACTTC
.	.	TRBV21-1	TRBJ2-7	CASSQTSGPSYEQYF	TGTGCCAGCAGCCAAACTAGCGGGCCCTCCTACGAGCAGTACTTC
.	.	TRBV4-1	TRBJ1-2	CASSQASLGYTF	TGCGCCAGCAGCCAGGCGTCCCTTGGCTACACCTTC
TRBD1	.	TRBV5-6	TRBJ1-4	CASSSGQGNNEKLFF	TGTGCCAGCAGTTCAGGACAGGGGAATAATGAAAAACTGTTTTTT
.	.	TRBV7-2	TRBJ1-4	CASSLDLGGAGSNEKLFF	TGTGCCAGCAGCTTAGATCTGGGGGGCGCAGGTTCTAATGAAAAACTGTTTTTT
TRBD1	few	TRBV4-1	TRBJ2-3	CASSDRDRADTQYF	TGCGCCAGCAGTGACCGGGACAGGGCAGATACGCAGTATTTT
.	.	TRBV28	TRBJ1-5	CASSFRGISLGQPQHF	TGTGCCAGCAGTTTTCGGGGTATCAGTTTAGGTCAGCCCCAGCATTTT
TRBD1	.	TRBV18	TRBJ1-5	CASSAGQGGDNQPQHF	TGTGCCAGCTCAGCAGGACAGGGGGGAGACAATCAGCCCCAGCATTTT
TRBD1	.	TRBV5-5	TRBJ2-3	CASSLDGAATGGTQYF	TGTGCCAGCAGCTTGGACGGAGCGGCAACAGGGGGTACGCAGTATTTT
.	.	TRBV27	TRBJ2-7	CASSIDGSYEQYF	TGTGCCAGCAGTATCGACGGTTCCTACGAGCAGTACTTC
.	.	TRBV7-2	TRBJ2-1	CASSLDWTYNEQFF	TGTGCCAGCAGCCTGGACTGGACCTACAATGAGCAGTTCTTC
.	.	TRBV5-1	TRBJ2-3	CASSLRGGRTDTQYF	TGCGCCAGCAGCTTGAGAGGGGGTCGGACAGATACGCAGTATTTT
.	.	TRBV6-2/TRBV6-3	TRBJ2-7	CASSLGDQTVYEQYF	TGTGCCAGCAGCCTGGGTGACCAGACAGTCTACGAGCAGTACTTC
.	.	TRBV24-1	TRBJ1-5	CATSDSSLQPQHF	TGTGCCACCAGTGACTCGTCCCTTCAGCCCCAGCATTTT
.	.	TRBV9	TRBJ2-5	CASTGPPPSETQYF	TGTGCCAGCACGGGACCACCCCCGTCGGAGACCCAGTACTTC
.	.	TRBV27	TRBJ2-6	CASTHLRGSGANVLTF	TGTGCCAGCACCCACTTGAGGGGCTCTGGGGCCAACGTCCTGACTTTC